This TCR beta chain was recorded in a study of blood T cell repertoires in COVID-19. Study-wide background: The origin of the acute and convalescent COVID-19 samples was the United States, Italy and Spain. The cDNA or gDNA used as material had been derived from T cells, B-cell-depleted T cells, or PBMCs.

In the original processing: Scientists estimated how many nucleated cells there were by amplifying reference gene primers. The repertoire was sequenced with immunoSEQ multiplex PCR; TCRdb's copy has only in-frame clones and lacks some. For V, J and clone size, that table is used; D and trimming come from the DNA. The sample holds about 180,000 clones, more than 85% seen once. This clone has more than one count but fewer than ten. Germline CDR1 reads GTSNPN; CDR2 reads SVGIG (reference sequence). V trimming: 2 bases; J trimming: 5 bases; junction bases outside the gene matches: 10. The CDR3 contains 15 residues.

The chain combines TRBV30 with TRBJ2-7, with TRBD1 matching 9 bases. The sequencing sample was made of peripheral blood. The TCR comes from a woman in her twenties or thirties with active or convalescent COVID-19. In DNA, the CDR3 is TGTGCCTGGAGTCCATGGACAGGGGCAGAGGACGAGCAGTACTTC. Its protein is CAWSPWTGAEDEQYF. Combining the CDR3 with reference TRBV30 and TRBJ2-7 gives the whole variable domain SQTIHQWPATLVQPVGSPLSLECTVEGTSNPNLYWYRQAAGRGLQLLFYSVGIGQISSEVPQNLSASRPQDRQFILSSKKLLLSDSGFYLCAWSPWTGAEDEQYFGPGTRLTVT.